These 14 T cell receptor beta chains share one sample of origin, sequenced in a study of blood T cell repertoires in COVID-19. Only in-frame clones appear in the TCRdb table, and some are missing; sequencing was by immunoSEQ multiplex PCR. The sample includes about 100,000 clones, about 75% of them seen just once. The sequencing sample was made of peripheral blood. These receptors were taken from a man aged 80 or over with acute or convalescent COVID-19.

The chain is built from TRBV7-8 and TRBJ2-7; 7 nucleotides align to TRBD1. Losses at the gene ends were 1 base for V and 3 bases for J; bases not matched to a gene: 6. The CDR3 covers 15 residues. CDR1 and CDR2 from the germline V gene are SGHVS and FQNEAQ. The CDR3 loop is CASSLEARGIYEQYF. The CDR3 DNA follows: TGTGCCAGCAGCTTAGAAGCCAGGGGGATCTACGAGCAGTACTTC.

The chain is built from TRBV5-4 and TRBJ2-7, with TRBD1 as a possible D gene (5 bases). Looked up from germline, CDR1 is SGHNT and CDR2 is YYREEE (reference sequence). This CDR3 is 16 amino acids long. V lost 4 bases and J 0 bases, leaving 17 bases between the germline ends. DNA of the CDR3: TGTGCCAGCAGCCAGTGGCAGGGATCTAGCTCCTACGAGCAGTACTTC. This encodes CASSQWQGSSSYEQYF.

V is TRBV5-6 and J is TRBJ2-1, with 14 nucleotides matching TRBD2. CDR1 and CDR2 (germline): SGHDT, YYEEEE. V shed 0 bases, J shed 7 bases, and the junction held 9 bases outside the gene matches. This CDR3 is 18 amino acids long. DNA for the CDR3: TGTGCCAGCAGCTTGGGGGGGCCCGGGACTAGCGGGAGAAATGAGCAGTTCTTC. The encoded protein is CASSLGGPGTSGRNEQFF. The variable domain in full, with the rest retrieved from reference TRBV5-6 and TRBJ2-1, is DAGVTQSPTHLIKTRGQQVTLRCSPKSGHDTVSWYQQALGQGPQFIFQYYEEEERQRGNFPDRFSGHQFPNYSSELNVNALLLGDSALYLCASSLGGPGTSGRNEQFFGPGTRLTVL.

This chain connects TRBV12-3 or TRBV12-4 to TRBJ2-1; D gene uncertain. Trimming took off 5 bases at V and 0 bases at J, with 5 bases between the two ends. The CDR3 covers 13 residues. The chain's CDR3 is CASSTGSYNEQFF. The CDR3 region has the DNA TGTGCCAGCAGTACCGGCTCCTACAATGAGCAGTTCTTC.

Comments on this clone: One junction end does not reproduce the germline sequence, and a read error may be involved. The rearrangement links TRBV7-8 to TRBJ2-3, with D possibly matching TRBD2 (7 bases). This CDR3 contains 14 residues. From germline, CDR1 is SGHVS and CDR2 FQNEAQ. The CDR3 sequence is CASSLGGDTDTQYF. In DNA form, the CDR3 reads TGTGCCAGCAGTTTAGGGGGGGACACAGATACGCAGTATTTT.

V is TRBV5-6 and J is TRBJ1-4, with 9 positions matching TRBD1. With 3 bases clipped from V and 7 bases from J, the junction kept 7 bases outside the gene matches. Germline V gene lookup returns CDR1 SGHDT and CDR2 YYEEEE. This CDR3 comprises 15 residues. As DNA, the CDR3 is TGTGCCAGCAGCTCGGGGACAGGGAGATCTGAAAAACTGTTTTTT. Translating gives CASSSGTGRSEKLFF.

The genes are TRBV5-4 and TRBJ2-3, with 16 nucleotides matching TRBD2. V shed 4 bases, J shed 4 bases, and the junction held 12 bases outside the gene matches. Germline CDR1 reads SGHNT; CDR2 reads YYREEE (reference sequence). The CDR3 is 19 amino acids. CDR3 nucleotide sequence: TGTGCCAGCAGCCCACCGGGACTAGCGGGAGGGGCTAAGCCAGATACGCAGTATTTT. Residues: CASSPPGLAGGAKPDTQYF.

V usage is TRBV5-1 and J usage is TRBJ2-1, with 7 bases lining up with TRBD2. The CDR3 extends over 15 amino acids. Germline trimming cut 2 bases from V and 2 bases from J; bases unmatched to any gene: 4. The germline CDR1 and CDR2 sequences are SGHRS and YFSETQ. CDR3 amino acids: CASSFEGGTYNEQFF. In DNA, the CDR3 is TGCGCCAGCAGCTTCGAGGGAGGGACCTACAATGAGCAGTTCTTC.

The chain couples TRBV19 to TRBJ2-3, with D possibly being TRBD2 (6 bases). V was pared by 7 bases and J by 1 base, with 12 bases between. The CDR3 extends over 14 amino acids. From germline, CDR1 is LNHDA and CDR2 SQIVND (reference sequence). CDR3 DNA: TGTGCCAGTACCGAATGGGGGGGCACAGATACGCAGTATTTT. It codes for CASTEWGGTDTQYF.

V usage is TRBV30 and J usage is TRBJ2-7; 7 nucleotides align to TRBD1. The germline V gene encodes CDR1 GTSNPN and CDR2 SVGIG (reference sequence). The CDR3 has 14 residues. V lost 8 bases to trimming and J lost 2 bases; unmatched junction nucleotides: 12. The DNA of the CDR3 is TGTGCCCTCCTCCACAGGGGTCAAACCTACGAGCAGTACTTC. Translated: CALLHRGQTYEQYF.

The rearrangement links TRBV19 to TRBJ2-5; D might be TRBD2 (5 bases). CDR3 length equals 13 residues. Germline V gives CDR1 LNHDA, CDR2 SQIVND (reference sequence). The V end was cut by 8 bases, the J end by 7 bases, with 17 bases between. The CDR3 nucleotides are TGTGCCAGTGGAGAGGGCCCGGCCGGGACCCAGTACTTC. Protein product: CASGEGPAGTQYF.

The chain has TRBV18 and TRBJ1-1; D may be TRBD1 (5 bases). Germline loops: CDR1 KGHSH, CDR2 LQKENI. Trimming removed 1 base at V and 1 base at J, with 10 bases between. CDR3 length: 15 amino acids. The CDR3 DNA reads as TGTGCCAGCTCACCACGGGCAGGGTCGAACACTGAAGCTTTCTTT. This codes for CASSPRAGSNTEAFF.

The chain couples TRBV6-5 to TRBJ1-4; weak D call: TRBD1 (5 bases). This CDR3 comprises 13 residues. V was cut by 7 bases and J by 4 bases, with 10 bases left in between. CDR1 MNHEY and CDR2 SVGAGI come from the germline V gene. The CDR3 sequence: CASKGPLNEKLFF. Here the CDR3 DNA reads TGTGCCAGCAAGGGGCCACTTAATGAAAAACTGTTTTTT.

The J gene is TRBJ1-2, the V gene TRBV21-1. TRBV21-1 is a recognized pseudogene. The CDR3 totals 16 residues. The CDR3 loop reads CASSKSVWEKDYGYTF. The CDR3 DNA is TGTGCCAGCAGCAAAAGTGTGTGGGAGAAGGACTATGGCTACACCTTC.